The clone carrying this TCR beta chain occurred many times. These data come from a study of blood T cell repertoires in COVID-19. CDR3 length: 14 residues. Germline V CDR1 and CDR2: LNHDA, SQIVND (reference sequence). Trimming shortened V by 6 bases and J by 4 bases, and 15 bases separated the two germline ends. Here immunoSEQ multiplex PCR was the method, and the copy in TCRdb shows in-frame clones only, minus some. The data show over 65,000 clones, with less than 85% seen just once and roughly 16% held by the top ten. This TCR came from an older man with active COVID-19. The sequenced material came from peripheral blood. V is TRBV19 and J is TRBJ1-2; tentatively, D is TRBD1 (6 bases). The CDR3 DNA follows: TGTGCCAGTAGGTCTCGCAGGGGCGGCTATGGCTACACCTTC. Its protein is CASRSRRGGYGYTF.